This T cell receptor (beta chain) is drawn from a study of radiotherapy plus CTLA-4 blockade in lung cancer (dated by TCRdb to the late 2010s). Some background on the complete study: Among enrolled patients, roughly 18% had an objective response and 31% reached disease control.

The study tested focal radiation therapy combined with CTLA-4 blockade (ipilimumab) in patients with chemo-refractory metastatic non-small-cell lung cancer. The library was built by means of the immunoSEQ multiplex PCR assay. TCRdb mirrors the immuneACCESS table, restricted to in-frame sequences. Some clones are absent from its copies; in checked studies, under half trace to an unresolved V gene, and the reason for the others is unknown. This sample holds about 29,000 clones; roughly 77% were observed only once. 20% to 25% of the sample belongs to the ten largest clones. The paper's findings and limits, for the study overall: The strongest predictors of response, as reported, were early dynamic changes in blood T cell clones along with a rise in serum interferon-beta after radiation. After treatment with radiotherapy and ipilimumab, TCR clones that originated in tumors expanded in peripheral blood.

Details on this clone: The clone's antigen remains unknown. Base qualities are not recorded, but no much larger clone differs from it by a single base.

From the cysteine through the phenylalanine, the CDR3 covers 13 amino acids. Only the CDR3 part of the read is kept: 39 bases, read in frame from the first base. The junction shows trimming of 5 bases on V and 8 bases on J, plus 13 bases between the germline ends. The germline V gene sets CDR1 to SGHTA and CDR2 to FQGNSA. The source was peripheral blood, collected from a patient treated with radiotherapy plus ipilimumab. Here the chain combines TRBV7-2 and TRBJ2-1, and the D gene may be TRBD1, 6 bases matching. This sequence was found in a human donor with non-small cell lung cancer that progressed on radiotherapy plus ipilimumab. The bases are TGTGCCAGCAGCCTTTCACAGGGCGATGAGCAGTTCTTC. This yields the protein CASSLSQGDEQFF.